The T cell receptor (beta chain) described here comes from a study of response to subunit inactivated influenza vaccine (dated by TCRdb to the late 2010s). Background on the whole study: Deep quantitative T cell receptor repertoire profiling was used in the study to track responses to a trivalent subunit inactivated influenza vaccine.

To prepare the library, RT-PCR was applied. Data came from an Illumina HiSeq 2500. TCRdb redid the processing of the public reads, applying fastp at Q25 and MiXCR, and retained in-frame beta chains. Merged by CDR3 protein, the rows form single entries marked with the most common genes and DNA. Within this sample are hundreds of thousands of distinct CDR3 sequences, with 11% of them counted one time only. The leading ten clones occupy more than 9.5% of the sample. Turning to this clonotype: The antigen it binds to is not known. Base-call qualities are not available, and no considerably larger clone is one nucleotide away.

V is pared back by 6 bases and J by 2 bases, with 34 bases lying between the germline termini. From its cysteine to its phenylalanine, the CDR3 spans 22 amino acids. CDR3 DNA only is kept here, 66 bases in frame from base 1. CDR1 SGHAT and CDR2 FQNNGV were looked up in the germline V gene. What the research found in general, with its limitations: According to the authors, only a limited number of new T cells may be recruited by each seasonal influenza vaccination.

These data were also reused for a study on T cells expressing NK-cell markers. That second report states: The TCR beta cDNA libraries were made using 5'RACE template switching, a step that added both a universal primer site and unique molecular identifiers. TCR beta-chain repertoires were profiled in sorted CD3+CD56+NKG2C+, CD3+CD56+NKG2C- and CD3+CD56-NKG2C+ T-cell subsets from fewer than 10 donors. Among the eight sequenced donors, seven were HCMV-seropositive and one was HCMV-seronegative. In several experiments an anti-gammadeltaTCR antibody was added to restrict sorting to alphabetaTCR-expressing T cells. In over 5 donors, the dominant CD3+CD56+NKG2C+ clonotypes were among the top 10 CD8+ clonotypes and accounted for about 1.0-7.5% of CD8+ T cells. Those dominant clonotypes were again the most abundant among CD3+CD56-NKG2C+ cells in a few donors, at roughly 25-60.1%. Whether the expanded NKG2C-expressing T cell clones were specific for HCMV antigens remained unclear. All eight donors whose samples were sequenced were randomly selected healthy volunteers, three of them men and five women. HCMV serostatus was determined by detecting HCMV-specific IgG in serum with a commercial ELISA kit. Ficoll density gradient centrifugation was used to isolate peripheral blood mononuclear cells from blood. For about 6 donors, bulk peripheral blood T-cell repertoires were additionally sequenced from unsorted PBMC. cDNA synthesis was primed from the TCR beta constant segment, followed by two successive PCR amplification steps. Illumina HiSeq 2000/2500, MiSeq or NextSeq was used to sequence libraries as 2 x 150 bp reads. MIGEC handled demultiplexing of the reads and grouping by UMI, while MiTCR was used to assemble and quantify clonotypes. To remove erroneous sequences, TCR cDNA sequences were retained only when supported by two or more reads. The tcR package was used for downstream repertoire analysis, and clonotypes were matched across fractions by CDR3 nucleotide sequence plus V segment. Antigen specificity was annotated against VDJdb with VDJmatch, allowing one amino acid substitution in CDR3.

The starting material was PBMCs from blood, obtained on the day of vaccination. This receptor was obtained from a middle-aged man who received an inactivated influenza vaccine. Donor details come from another sample of the same person, matched by shared clones. The V and J genes are TRBV11-2 and TRBJ1-4; the D gene is perhaps TRBD1, on 5 matching bases. The DNA sequence reads TGTGCCAGCAGTTTTGAGGGGTCCTTTGTCTCAGCGTATGGTTGGACTAATGAAAAACTGTTTTTT. Its translation reads: CASSFEGSFVSAYGWTNEKLFF.